These 22 T cell receptor beta chains share one sample of origin, sequenced in a study of Ad26.COV2.S vaccination and SARS-CoV-2 variants (dated by TCRdb to the early 2020s). The library was made by the immunoSEQ multiplex PCR assay. TCRdb limited this immuneACCESS table to in-frame rearrangements with V and J called. A share of clones is missing; checked studies link under half to unresolved V genes, and the rest is unexplained. The sample contains roughly 300,000 clones, around 89% of them found a single time. The top ten hold 5.5% to 7% of the sample. The treatment or condition label, read with the paper, signifies: 19 received Ad26.COV2.S at low or high dose, single or two shots; a few received placebo; per-sample allocation not given. For vaccine and placebo recipients, repertoires were sequenced using samples collected on day 63 after the first injection. The source was peripheral blood, collected in a trial of Ad26.COV2.S vaccine versus placebo. These TCRs come from a person aged 18 to 59 who received the Ad26.COV2.S COVID-19 vaccine or a placebo.

This chain links TRBV4-3 with TRBJ2-7; D uncertain. This CDR3 region has 15 residues. From germline, CDR1 is LGHNA and CDR2 YSLEER. The V and J ends lost 3 bases and 2 bases respectively, with 14 bases between them. The CDR3: CASSHNPDGTYEQYF. DNA of the CDR3: TGCGCCAGCAGCCACAACCCGGACGGTACCTACGAGCAGTACTTC.

The CDR3 loop is CASSLGGRGLDTEAFF. CDR3 bases: TGTGCCAGCAGCTTGGGGGGCAGGGGGTTGGACACTGAAGCTTTCTTT. The chain links TRBV5-4 to TRBJ1-1; the match to TRBD1 covers 7 bases. V lost 0 bases, J lost 3 bases, and 8 bases stayed unmatched. Germline values: CDR1 SGHNT, CDR2 YYREEE (reference sequence). There are 16 residues in the CDR3. The entire variable domain, with the rest obtained from reference TRBV5-4 and TRBJ1-1, is as follows: ETGVTQSPTHLIKTRGQQVTLRCSSQSGHNTVSWYQQALGQGPQFIFQYYREEENGRGNFPPRFSGLQFPNYSSELNVNALELDDSALYLCASSLGGRGLDTEAFFGQGTRLTVV.

This clone appeared a single time. The chain combines TRBV15 with TRBJ2-1; D perhaps matches TRBD2 (5 bases). This CDR3 region has 14 residues. Germline V gene data show CDR1 as LNHNV and CDR2 as YYDKDF (reference sequence). Between the trimmed V and J ends, which lost 1 base and 1 base, there was a span of 5 bases. CDR3: CATSRAGSYNEQFF. The CDR3 coding sequence is TGTGCCACCAGCAGAGCGGGGTCCTACAATGAGCAGTTCTTC.

The chain employs TRBV7-3 and TRBJ1-5, with D unresolved. Germline loops: CDR1 SGHTA, CDR2 FQGTGA. V was trimmed by 0 bases and J by 3 bases, leaving 0 bases between them. CDR3 length: 12 residues. The CDR3 loop is CASSLTNQPQHF. The DNA of the CDR3 is TGTGCCAGCAGCTTAACCAATCAGCCCCAGCATTTT.

The chain employs TRBV7-2 and TRBJ2-7; 13 bases line up with TRBD2. V lost 5 bases, J lost 4 bases, and 5 bases stayed unmatched. The CDR3 totals 15 residues. Germline lookup yields CDR1 SGHTA and CDR2 FQGNSA. CDR3 sequence (DNA): TGTGCCAGCAGCCCGCTGACTAGCGGGGGGTACGAGCAGTACTTC. Translated: CASSPLTSGGYEQYF.

This chain joins TRBV6-2 or TRBV6-3 and TRBJ2-3; no definite D call. With 0 bases removed from V and 5 bases from J, the gap between germline ends came to 3 bases. The CDR3 spans 12 residues. Germline V gene sequence: CDR1 MNHEY, CDR2 SVGEGT. In DNA, the CDR3 is TGTGCCAGCAGTTACTCGAGAGATACGCAGTATTTT. Its protein product is CASSYSRDTQYF.

A single count supports this clone. V is TRBV7-3 and J is TRBJ2-2; D is ambiguous. V was pared by 5 bases and J by 7 bases, with 11 bases between. This CDR3 has 13 residues. Germline CDR1 is SGHTA and CDR2 is FQGTGA. The chain's CDR3 is CASSPKLGGELFF. The CDR3 nucleotides read TGTGCCAGCAGCCCTAAACTTGGCGGGGAGCTGTTTTTT.

V and J are TRBV5-4 and TRBJ1-3; 7 bases line up with TRBD1. The CDR3 covers 15 residues. Germline-derived CDR1 and CDR2 are SGHNT and YYREEE (reference sequence). Trimming took 3 bases from V and 0 from J; bases not matched to a gene: 3. CDR3 residues: CASSWGQSSGNTIYF. The CDR3 bases are TGTGCCAGCAGCTGGGGACAGAGCTCTGGAAACACCATATATTTT. The full variable domain, in which reference TRBV5-4 and TRBJ1-3 provide the parts outside the CDR3, is ETGVTQSPTHLIKTRGQQVTLRCSSQSGHNTVSWYQQALGQGPQFIFQYYREEENGRGNFPPRFSGLQFPNYSSELNVNALELDDSALYLCASSWGQSSGNTIYFGEGSWLTVV.

The chain employs TRBV9 and TRBJ2-2, with D possibly TRBD2 on 6 matching bases. The CDR3 sequence is 16 residues long. The germline gives CDR1 SGDLS, CDR2 YYNGEE. Trimming shortened V by 0 bases and J by 4 bases, and 13 bases separated the two germline ends. CDR3 in amino acids: CASSVGVTSGTGELFF. The CDR3 DNA reads TGTGCCAGCAGCGTAGGAGTGACTAGTGGCACCGGGGAGCTGTTTTTT.

The chain combines TRBV10-3 with TRBJ2-7, with D possibly matching TRBD1 (6 bases). Trimming left V 0 bases short and J 3 bases short, with 12 bases between. CDR3 length: 15 amino acids. The germline gives CDR1 ENHRY, CDR2 SYGVKD. The CDR3 DNA sequence: TGTGCCATCAGTGAGTCGTTTGGGGGCGGCTACGAGCAGTACTTC. This codes for CAISESFGGGYEQYF.

The rearrangement uses TRBV29-1 and TRBJ2-7; 10 nucleotides align to TRBD1. The ends lost 3 bases at V and 3 bases at J; junction bases unmatched: 5. The V gene's germline CDR1 is SQVTM and CDR2 ANQGSEA. This CDR3 spans 14 amino acids. CDR3 loop: CSVEGQGIGYEQYF. The CDR3 nucleotides are TGCAGCGTTGAGGGACAGGGGATCGGCTACGAGCAGTACTTC.

CDR3 protein: CASSSQAPGQGSEQYF. The CDR3 DNA reads as TGTGCCAGCAGCTCCCAAGCACCGGGACAGGGAAGCGAGCAGTACTTC. The rearrangement joins TRBV7-9 to TRBJ2-7; 9 positions agree with TRBD1. CDR3 length: 16 amino acids. Germline lookup yields CDR1 SEHNR and CDR2 FQNEAQ (reference sequence). With V trimmed by 4 bases and J by 6 bases, 13 bases remained unmatched.

The gene calls are TRBV30 and TRBJ2-7, with 12 positions matching TRBD1. With 5 bases clipped from V and 5 bases from J, the junction kept 4 bases outside the gene matches. There are 13 residues in the CDR3. Germline V lookup: CDR1 GTSNPN, CDR2 SVGIG (reference sequence). The CDR3 DNA is TGTGCCTGGTCCGGGACAGGGGGCGACGAGCAGTACTTC. Protein: CAWSGTGGDEQYF.

The chain couples TRBV7-3 to TRBJ2-1, with a possible D match to TRBD2 (5 bases). The CDR3 runs to 15 residues. Trimming stripped 4 bases from V and 1 base from J, with 11 bases between. The germline CDR1 and CDR2 sequences are SGHTA and FQGTGA. CDR3 amino acids: CASSSLALSYNEQFF. The CDR3 DNA sequence: TGTGCCAGCAGCTCCTTAGCGCTTTCCTACAATGAGCAGTTCTTC.

The J gene is TRBJ2-7, the V gene TRBV13; 7 bases line up with TRBD1. V was pared by 5 bases and J by 4 bases, with 8 bases of the junction left unmatched. Germline V gene sequence: CDR1 PRHDT, CDR2 FYEKMQ (reference sequence). This CDR3 spans 14 amino acids. CDR3 bases: TGTGCCAGCAGCCCTCCCGGGACAGATTACGAGCAGTACTTC. Amino acid sequence: CASSPPGTDYEQYF.

The chain links TRBV3-1 (or the pseudogene TRBV3-2) to TRBJ1-2; perhaps TRBD1 as D (6 bases). The ends were cut back, 3 bases at V and 4 bases at J, with 15 bases in the middle. The CDR3 has 15 residues. CDR1 and CDR2 from the germline V gene are LGHDT and YNNKEL (reference sequence). CDR3 sequence reads: CASSHYRAGVYGYTF. The CDR3, as DNA: TGTGCCAGCAGCCATTACAGGGCCGGGGTCTATGGCTACACCTTC.

The rearrangement links TRBV29-1 to TRBJ2-2, with a weak D call TRBD2 (6 bases). This CDR3 contains 18 residues. The V gene's germline CDR1 is SQVTM and CDR2 ANQGSEA. Trimming left V 4 bases short and J 6 bases short, with 27 bases between. As DNA, the CDR3 is TGCAGCGTTGCGGCGGGAAGTGGAGTTTCGAAGGGCCCCGGGGAGCTGTTTTTT. Its translation: CSVAAGSGVSKGPGELFF.

This clone was seen once. The chain has TRBV14 and TRBJ1-2; maybe TRBD1 (5 bases). V was pared by 0 bases and J by 0 bases, with 14 bases between. CDR1 and CDR2 from the germline V gene are SGHDN and FVKESK. This CDR3 is built from 17 residues. This CDR3 is CASSQDLTGTPNYGYTF. In nucleotides, the CDR3 is TGTGCCAGCAGCCAAGATCTGACGGGGACTCCTAACTATGGCTACACCTTC. The full variable domain, completed using reference TRBV14 and TRBJ1-2, is EAGVTQFPSHSVIEKGQTVTLRCDPISGHDNLYWYRRVMGKEIKFLLHFVKESKQDESGMPNNRFLAERTGGTYSTLKVQPAELEDSGVYFCASSQDLTGTPNYGYTFGSGTRLTVV.

V and J are TRBV28 and TRBJ1-3; D not resolved. The length of the CDR3 is 15 residues. CDR1 and CDR2 (germline): MDHEN, SYDVKM. V was clipped by 1 base and J by 2 bases, with 9 bases between them. The CDR3 region has the DNA TGTGCCAGCAGTTTATACGGGGAACCTGGAAACACCATATATTTT. Translating gives CASSLYGEPGNTIYF.

The chain links TRBV6-2 or TRBV6-3 to TRBJ2-7, with D perhaps being TRBD1 or TRBD2 (5 bases each). Trimming cost V 4 bases and J 6 bases, with 10 bases left between them. The CDR3 is 12 amino acids. Germline lookup yields CDR1 MNHEY and CDR2 SVGEGT. The CDR3 sequence: CASSLIGAEQYF. The DNA of the CDR3 is TGTGCCAGCAGTTTGATCGGGGCCGAGCAGTACTTC.

This chain joins TRBV7-6 and TRBJ2-7; a weak D match, TRBD1 (6 bases). Germline V gene sequence: CDR1 SGHVS, CDR2 FNYEAQ. The CDR3 covers 12 residues. The V and J ends lost 5 bases and 7 bases respectively, with 12 bases between them. Written as DNA, the CDR3 is TGTGCCAGCAGCCCAACAGGGCTGGAGCAGTACTTC. It translates to CASSPTGLEQYF.

The CDR3 loop reads CASRPGQGSTEAFF. Written as DNA, the CDR3 is TGTGCCAGCAGACCAGGACAGGGGAGCACTGAAGCTTTCTTT. This chain links TRBV28 with TRBJ1-1, with 9 bases that match TRBD1. CDR1 is MDHEN and CDR2 is SYDVKM in the germline V gene. This CDR3 has 14 amino acids. Trimming removed 6 bases from V and 4 bases from J; junction bases left unmatched: 6.